Listed here are 21 T cell receptor beta chains from one sample, sequenced in a study of T cells of healthy individuals. TCRdb redid the calling of the 5' RACE reads with MiXCR, one entry per CDR3 protein. Here the sample spans 65,000 to 95,000 distinct CDR3 sequences, about 5% being singletons. These receptors all stem from a female donor in good health.

In this sample, this clonotype turned up once. This may come from a read error, since a much larger clone is one base off. The chain links TRBV4-1 to TRBJ1-1, with TRBD1 as a possible D gene (6 bases). The CDR3 extends over 14 amino acids. CDR1 and CDR2 from the germline V gene are MGHRA and YSYEKL. DNA for the CDR3: TGCGCCAGCAGGTACAGGGAGGGTAATTCTGAAGCTTCCTTT. Amino acid sequence: CASRYREGNSEASF.

The chain uses TRBV9 and TRBJ2-1; D is tentatively TRBD1 or TRBD2 (6 bases each). Deletions cut 4 bases from V and 8 bases from J, with 19 bases between. In germline, CDR1 is SGDLS, CDR2 YYNGEE. This CDR3 region has 15 residues. The CDR3 region is CASSPLGGGRDEQFF. The CDR3 region has the DNA TGTGCCAGCAGCCCCCTCGGTGGGGGGCGCGATGAGCAGTTCTTC.

This clonotype was recorded a few times. The V and J genes are TRBV6-2 or TRBV6-3 and TRBJ2-3; D remains ambiguous. Trimming removed 6 bases from V and 5 bases from J, with 9 bases in between. Germline CDR1 MNHEY, CDR2 SVGEGT. This CDR3 has 12 residues. The CDR3 DNA is TGTGCCAGCAGCCAGCGACTAGATACGCAGTATTTT. This translates into CASSQRLDTQYF.

This clonotype was seen many times. This chain links TRBV19 with TRBJ2-7; D unclear. The CDR3 length is 13 residues. V was trimmed by 9 bases and J by 5 bases, leaving 17 bases between them. Germline V CDR1 and CDR2: LNHDA, SQIVND (reference sequence). CDR3 in DNA: TGTGCCAGCGGTGGTCGGGTCCGGGACGAGCAGTACTTC. Its translation is CASGGRVRDEQYF.

This clonotype was seen ten or more times. The chain has TRBV4-1 and TRBJ1-4; no clear D. Germline values: CDR1 MGHRA, CDR2 YSYEKL. CDR3 length equals 15 residues. Trimming took 0 bases from V and 8 from J, leaving 13 bases between them. CDR3 sequence reads: CASSQDLRVREKLFF. Here the CDR3 DNA reads TGCGCCAGCAGCCAAGATCTGAGAGTGAGGGAAAAACTGTTTTTT.

The V call is TRBV7-9, the J call TRBJ1-1, with 7 positions matching TRBD1. The junction had 6 bases not matched to a gene; V was cut back by 6 bases and J by 5 bases. The CDR3 extends over 13 amino acids. CDR1 is SEHNR, CDR2 FQNEAQ, per germline (reference sequence). CDR3 DNA: TGTGCCAGCAGAGAGGGGGCAAGGACTGAAGCTTTCTTT. It encodes CASREGARTEAFF.

This clonotype was counted ten times or more. The V call is TRBV7-2, the J call TRBJ2-7; TRBD2 matches at 7 bases. V trimming: 1 base; J trimming: 4 bases; junction bases outside the gene matches: 4. The germline gives CDR1 SGHTA, CDR2 FQGNSA. The CDR3 runs 14 residues. CDR3 nucleotides: TGTGCCAGCAGCTTAGACGGGCGGGGGTACGAGCAGTACTTC. It specifies CASSLDGRGYEQYF.

This clonotype was detected many times. The chain combines TRBV7-9 with TRBJ2-6; unclear D gene. Trimming removed 4 bases at V and 3 bases at J, with 10 bases between. The germline V gene has CDR1 SEHNR and CDR2 FQNEAQ (reference sequence). This CDR3 has 15 residues. Here the CDR3 DNA reads TGTGCCAGCAGCTCACCCGTGGATGGGGCCAACGTCCTGACTTTC. Translating it yields CASSSPVDGANVLTF. Using reference TRBV7-9 and TRBJ2-6 for the parts outside the CDR3, the full variable domain is DTGVSQNPRHKITKRGQNVTFRCDPISEHNRLYWYRQTLGQGPEFLTYFQNEAQLEKSRLLSDRFSAERPKGSFSTLEIQRTEQGDSAMYLCASSSPVDGANVLTFGAGSRLTVL.

In its sample, this clonotype was seen many times. This chain joins TRBV6-2 or TRBV6-3 and TRBJ2-2; no reliable D call. This CDR3 comprises 13 residues. CDR1 MNHEY and CDR2 SVGEGT come from the germline V gene. The V end was cut by 4 bases, the J end by 3 bases, with 6 bases between. CDR3 nucleotides: TGTGCCAGCAGTTTGATGTACACCGGGGAGCTGTTTTTT. Translating gives CASSLMYTGELFF.

This clonotype appeared many times. The chain employs TRBV2 and TRBJ2-7; TRBD1 agrees at 9 bases. The V segment lost 6 bases and the J segment 5 bases; nucleotides outside the gene matches: 17. The CDR3 runs to 17 residues. Germline loops: CDR1 SNHLY, CDR2 FYNNEI. In nucleotides, the CDR3 is TGTGCCAGCAGAGGAAGGGACAGGGCTAACGCGGGCGACGAGCAGTACTTC. Translation: CASRGRDRANAGDEQYF.

This clonotype has more than one count but fewer than ten. The chain is built from TRBV7-3 and TRBJ2-1, with unresolved D. Germline assignment: CDR1 SGHTA and CDR2 FQGTGA. This CDR3 spans 12 amino acids. The V gene lost 4 bases and the J gene lost 6 bases, with 7 bases spanning the gap. CDR3: CASSSVGNEQFF. The CDR3 DNA reads as TGTGCCAGCAGCTCTGTGGGCAATGAGCAGTTCTTC.

This clonotype was counted only a few times. The J gene is TRBJ1-3, the V gene TRBV9, with 9 bases that match TRBD1. Germline V CDR1 and CDR2: SGDLS, YYNGEE. The length of the CDR3 is 16 residues. Trimming at V came to 4 bases and at J to 3 bases, leaving 8 bases not matched to a gene. In nucleotides, the CDR3 is TGTGCCAGCAGCCCACGGACAGGGGATGATGGAAACACCATATATTTT. Translated: CASSPRTGDDGNTIYF.

In its sample, this clonotype was seen many times. The V gene is TRBV4-3, the J gene TRBJ2-1; a weak D match, TRBD2 (6 bases). The CDR3 contains 15 residues. Per germline, CDR1 LGHNA and CDR2 YSLEER. V gave up 1 base and J gave up 6 bases, with 13 bases separating them. CDR3 in amino acids: CASSQVASAPNEQFF. In DNA form, the CDR3 reads TGCGCCAGCAGCCAAGTCGCTAGCGCACCCAATGAGCAGTTCTTC.

This clonotype occurred many times. V and J are TRBV29-1 and TRBJ1-4; no reliable D call. Trimming took off 6 bases at V and 7 bases at J, with 9 bases between the two ends. The germline CDR1 and CDR2 sequences are SQVTM and ANQGSEA. The CDR3 sequence is 11 residues long. DNA for the CDR3: TGCAGCGTCTTGAACCGTGAAAAACTGTTTTTT. It specifies CSVLNREKLFF.

This clonotype was counted ten times or more. The rearrangement uses TRBV5-8 and TRBJ1-5; D is possibly TRBD1 (6 bases). The germline CDR1 and CDR2 sequences are SGHTS and YDEGEE. Trimming left V 4 bases short and J 6 bases short, with 20 bases between. This CDR3 has 16 residues. Here the CDR3 reads CASSRGQTINIQPQHF. Here the CDR3 DNA reads TGTGCCAGCAGCCGAGGACAGACCATCAATATTCAGCCCCAGCATTTT.

This clonotype was counted at least ten times. The chain joins TRBV5-6 to TRBJ1-1; D ambiguous. The V gene lost 0 bases and the J gene lost 3 bases, with 9 bases spanning the gap. Germline CDR1 and CDR2: SGHDT and YYEEEE. CDR3 length equals 14 residues. In nucleotides, the CDR3 is TGTGCCAGCAGCTTGGACACGGACTACACTGAAGCTTTCTTT. Its protein is CASSLDTDYTEAFF.

In its sample, this clonotype was seen many times. The chain uses TRBV24-1 and TRBJ2-3; no definite D call. V shed 1 base and J shed 4 bases, with 5 bases lying between them. CDR3 size: 13 residues. Per germline, CDR1 KGHDR and CDR2 SFDVKD. DNA of the CDR3: TGTGCCACCAGTGATTTTGGTGCAGATACGCAGTATTTT. Translation gives CATSDFGADTQYF.

This clonotype showed up just a few times. The rearrangement joins TRBV5-1 to TRBJ1-3; D unresolved. CDR1 is SGHRS, CDR2 YFSETQ, per germline. V was trimmed by 0 bases and J by 0 bases, leaving 10 bases between them. There are 16 residues in the CDR3. In DNA, the CDR3 is TGCGCCAGCAGCTTGGCACTGGACTCCTCTGGAAACACCATATATTTT. This sequence encodes CASSLALDSSGNTIYF.

This clonotype was detected a few times. The chain combines TRBV12-5 with TRBJ2-5, with D possibly matching TRBD1 (6 bases). The CDR3 loop spans 14 amino acids. Germline CDR1 reads LGHNT; CDR2 reads FRNRAP. V shed 1 base and J shed 2 bases, with 8 bases lying between them. The CDR3: CASGLDDRQETQYF. The DNA of the CDR3 is TGTGCTAGTGGTTTGGACGACAGGCAAGAGACCCAGTACTTC.

This clonotype was found many times. The chain combines TRBV20-1 with TRBJ2-2; D call uncertain. V lost 3 bases and J 6 bases, leaving 5 bases between the germline ends. Looked up from germline, CDR1 is DFQATT and CDR2 is SNEGSKA (reference sequence). The CDR3 totals 11 residues. The CDR3 sequence is CSARYAGELFF. DNA of the CDR3: TGCAGTGCTAGGTACGCCGGGGAGCTGTTTTTT.

This clonotype appeared many times. This chain connects TRBV5-8 to TRBJ1-1; D is possibly TRBD1 (6 bases). CDR1 is SGHTS, CDR2 YDEGEE, per germline. The CDR3 loop spans 15 amino acids. V dropped 6 bases and J dropped 3 bases, with 18 bases sitting between them. The CDR3 DNA sequence: TGTGCCAGCACCTTCAGGGGAGGGGTCGACACTGAAGCTTTCTTT. Its translation: CASTFRGGVDTEAFF. Full variable domain (rest looked up from reference TRBV5-8 and TRBJ1-1): EAGVTQSPTHLIKTRGQQATLRCSPISGHTSVYWYQQALGLGLQFLLWYDEGEERNRGNFPPRFSGRQFPNYSSELNVNALELEDSALYLCASTFRGGVDTEAFFGQGTRLTVV.